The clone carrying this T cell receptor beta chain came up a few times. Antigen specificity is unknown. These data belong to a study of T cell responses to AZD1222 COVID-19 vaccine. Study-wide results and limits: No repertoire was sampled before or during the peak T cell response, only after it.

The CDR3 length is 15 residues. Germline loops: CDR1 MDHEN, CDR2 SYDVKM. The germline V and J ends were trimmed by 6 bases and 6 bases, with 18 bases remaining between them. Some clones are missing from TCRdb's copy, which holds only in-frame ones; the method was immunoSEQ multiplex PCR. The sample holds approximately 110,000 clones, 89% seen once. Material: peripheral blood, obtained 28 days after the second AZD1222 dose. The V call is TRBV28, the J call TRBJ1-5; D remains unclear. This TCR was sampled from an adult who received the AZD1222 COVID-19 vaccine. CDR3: CASRSAEVLGQPQHF. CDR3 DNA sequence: TGTGCCAGCAGGTCCGCCGAGGTGCTGGGTCAGCCCCAGCATTTT.